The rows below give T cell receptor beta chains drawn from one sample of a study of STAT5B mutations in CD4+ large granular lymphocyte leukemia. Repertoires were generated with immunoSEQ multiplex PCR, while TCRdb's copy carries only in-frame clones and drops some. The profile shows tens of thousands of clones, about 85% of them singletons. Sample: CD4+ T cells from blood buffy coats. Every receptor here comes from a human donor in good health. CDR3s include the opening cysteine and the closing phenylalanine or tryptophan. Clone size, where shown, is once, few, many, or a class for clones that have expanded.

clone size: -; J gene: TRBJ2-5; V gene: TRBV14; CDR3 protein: CASQRGTQETQYF
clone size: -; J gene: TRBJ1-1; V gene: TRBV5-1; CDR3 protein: CASSNDRGTEAFF
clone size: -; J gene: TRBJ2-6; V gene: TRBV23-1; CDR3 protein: CASSQGGRVPGANVLTF
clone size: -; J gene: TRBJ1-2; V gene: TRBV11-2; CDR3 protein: CASSLDGGHYGYTF
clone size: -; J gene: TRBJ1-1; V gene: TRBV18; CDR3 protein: CASSSNMNTEAFF
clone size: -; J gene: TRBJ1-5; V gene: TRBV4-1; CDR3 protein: CASSQDQGFPQHF
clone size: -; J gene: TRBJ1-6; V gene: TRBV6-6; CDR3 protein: CASSYRDGINSPLHF
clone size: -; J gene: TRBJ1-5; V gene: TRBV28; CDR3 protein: CASRGTGDQPQHF
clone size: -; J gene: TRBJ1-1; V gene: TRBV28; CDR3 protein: CASSSPGTDMNTEAFF
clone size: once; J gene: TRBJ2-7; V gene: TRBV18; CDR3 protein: CASSPPRGVIYEQYF
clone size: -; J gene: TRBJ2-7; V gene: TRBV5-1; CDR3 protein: CASSLDGGGSSYEQYF
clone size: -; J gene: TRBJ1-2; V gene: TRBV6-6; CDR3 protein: CASRDTGESGYTF
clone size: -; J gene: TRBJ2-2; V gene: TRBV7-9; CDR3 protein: CASSLGEANTGELFF
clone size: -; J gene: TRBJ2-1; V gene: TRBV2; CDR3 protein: CASSGLAGGPRFF
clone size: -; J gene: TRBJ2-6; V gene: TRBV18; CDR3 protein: CASSPLVPGGESSGANVLTF
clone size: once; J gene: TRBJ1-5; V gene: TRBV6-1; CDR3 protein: CASSNDRSYQPQHF
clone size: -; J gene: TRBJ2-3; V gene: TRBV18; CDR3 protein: CASSSYRGQADTQYF
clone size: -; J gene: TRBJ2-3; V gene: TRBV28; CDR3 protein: CASVRRPDTQYF
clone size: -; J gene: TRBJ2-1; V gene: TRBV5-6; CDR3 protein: CASSLLNVRDNEQFF
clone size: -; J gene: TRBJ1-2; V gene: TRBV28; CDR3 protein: CASSLGINYGYTF
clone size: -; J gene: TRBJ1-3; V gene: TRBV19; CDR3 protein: CASSAGRRGSGNTIYF
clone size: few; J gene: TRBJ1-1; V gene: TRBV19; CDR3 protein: CASSLSATTEAFF
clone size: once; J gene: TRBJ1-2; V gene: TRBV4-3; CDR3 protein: CASSQDEGVGGYTF
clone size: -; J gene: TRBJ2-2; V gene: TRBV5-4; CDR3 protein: CASSLAGPNTGELFF
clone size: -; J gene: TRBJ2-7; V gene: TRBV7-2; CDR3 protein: CASSSSGSGTYEQYF
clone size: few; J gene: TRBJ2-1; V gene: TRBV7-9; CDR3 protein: CASTSGDEQFF
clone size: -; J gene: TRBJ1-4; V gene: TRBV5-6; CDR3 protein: CASSSREGSNEKLFF
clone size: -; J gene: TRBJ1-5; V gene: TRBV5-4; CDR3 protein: CASSLGSNQPQHF
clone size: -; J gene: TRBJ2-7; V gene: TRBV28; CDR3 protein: CASSLAGLAGGILTYEQYF
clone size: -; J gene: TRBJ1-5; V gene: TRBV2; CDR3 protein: CASSEVRNQPQHF
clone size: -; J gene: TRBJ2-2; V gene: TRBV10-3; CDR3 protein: CAIQGVETNTGELFF
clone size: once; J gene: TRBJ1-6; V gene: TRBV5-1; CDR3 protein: CASTDNYYNSPLHF
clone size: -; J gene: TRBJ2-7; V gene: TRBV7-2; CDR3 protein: CASSLGGQIGYEQYF
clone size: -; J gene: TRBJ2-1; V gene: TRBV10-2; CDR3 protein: CASSEGTSGRYNEQFF
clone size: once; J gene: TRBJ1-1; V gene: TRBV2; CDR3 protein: CASRGTEAFF
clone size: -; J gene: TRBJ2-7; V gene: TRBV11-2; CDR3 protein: CASSLDRENEQYF
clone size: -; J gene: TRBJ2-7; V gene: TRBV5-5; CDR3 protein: CASSLGGLSSYEQYF
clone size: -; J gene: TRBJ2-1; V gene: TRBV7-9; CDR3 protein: CASSLASGYNEQFF
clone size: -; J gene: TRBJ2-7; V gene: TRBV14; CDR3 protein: CASSQGTQAIEQYF
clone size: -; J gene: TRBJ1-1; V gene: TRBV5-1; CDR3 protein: CASSLAAGGMNTEAFF
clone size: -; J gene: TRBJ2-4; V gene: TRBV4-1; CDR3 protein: CASSSDGAGGGKNIQYF
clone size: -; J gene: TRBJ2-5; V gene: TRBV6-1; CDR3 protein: CASSDRHQETQYF
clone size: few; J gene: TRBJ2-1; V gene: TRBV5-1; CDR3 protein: CASSSYHGRGGLYNEQFF
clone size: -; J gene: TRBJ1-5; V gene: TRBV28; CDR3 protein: CASSLLQGLRRQPQHF
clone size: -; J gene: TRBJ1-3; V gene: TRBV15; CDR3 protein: CATKHSSGNTIYF
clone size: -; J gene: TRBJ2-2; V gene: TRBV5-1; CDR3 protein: CASTGAADTGELFF